These 23 T cell receptor beta chains were all obtained from the same sample, sequenced in a study of T cell repertoires in cytomegalovirus infection. TCRdb itself ran the reads through MiXCR, one entry per CDR3 protein. The sample carries approximately 750,000 distinct CDR3 sequences, roughly a third recorded once. Source material: PBMCs. All receptors come from a human donor in good health (CMV status not recorded). Some clones in this sample may be carry-over from other donors' samples.

This chain connects TRBV28 to TRBJ1-5, with 9 nucleotides matching TRBD1. CDR3 length: 17 residues. V lost 6 bases, J lost 2 bases, and 11 bases stayed unmatched. The germline CDR1 and CDR2 sequences are MDHEN and SYDVKM. CDR3 loop: CASRSPSGTGRNQPQHF. The CDR3 DNA follows: TGTGCCAGCAGATCTCCTTCCGGGACAGGGCGCAATCAGCCCCAGCATTTT.

The sample holds a few counts of this clonotype. The CDR3 sequence: CSGTGTSATGGNYEQYF. The CDR3 DNA sequence: TGCAGCGGGACCGGGACTAGCGCTACCGGTGGGAACTACGAGCAGTACTTC. The V and J genes are TRBV29-1 and TRBJ2-7, with 10 bases that match TRBD2. The length of the CDR3 is 17 residues. The V and J ends lost 7 bases and 3 bases, in that order; junction bases with no gene match: 18. Germline lookup yields CDR1 SQVTM and CDR2 ANQGSEA.

This chain uses TRBV7-8 with TRBJ2-3; D possibly uses TRBD1 or TRBD2 (6 bases each). Germline loops: CDR1 SGHVS, CDR2 FQNEAQ. The V gene lost 5 bases and the J gene lost 1 base, with 19 bases spanning the gap. The CDR3 sequence is 17 residues long. CDR3 in amino acids: CASSQGRRGYGTDTQYF. The CDR3 nucleotides are TGTGCCAGCAGCCAAGGACGGAGGGGGTACGGCACAGATACGCAGTATTTT.

This clonotype came up a few times. In nucleotides, the CDR3 is TGTGCCAGCAGCTTGTCGGTAAATTCCATAAGGTCCTACGAGCAGTACTTC. Protein product: CASSLSVNSIRSYEQYF. The chain carries TRBV5-4 and TRBJ2-7; D is unclear. V was cut by 1 base and J by 1 base, with 18 bases left in between. The length of the CDR3 is 17 residues. In germline, CDR1 is SGHNT, CDR2 YYREEE (reference sequence).

The J gene is TRBJ2-1, the V gene TRBV6-2 or TRBV6-3, with 9 positions matching TRBD2. Germline-derived CDR1 and CDR2 are MNHEY and SVGEGT. With V trimmed by 10 bases and J by 0 bases, 4 bases remained unmatched. CDR3 length equals 14 residues. The chain's CDR3 is CATHSGSSYNEQFF. The CDR3 DNA is TGTGCCACCCATAGCGGGAGCTCCTACAATGAGCAGTTCTTC.

The V call is TRBV7-6, the J call TRBJ1-2; TRBD1 matches 10 bases. Losses at the gene ends were 4 bases for V and 6 bases for J; bases not matched to a gene: 8. The V gene's germline CDR1 is SGHVS and CDR2 FNYEAQ. The CDR3 length is 15 residues. The CDR3 is CASSSARQGAHGYTF. In DNA form, the CDR3 reads TGTGCCAGCAGCTCAGCGAGACAGGGGGCGCATGGCTACACCTTC.

This clonotype was found a few times. The chain combines TRBV24-1 with TRBJ1-5, with D hard to call. Germline loops: CDR1 KGHDR, CDR2 SFDVKD. V was clipped by 3 bases and J by 4 bases, with 3 bases between them. The CDR3 covers 12 residues. CDR3 nucleotide sequence: TGTGCCACCAGTGATGTGAATCAGCCCCAGCATTTT. Its protein product is CATSDVNQPQHF.

The chain combines TRBV5-1 with TRBJ1-4; D is perhaps TRBD1 (6 bases). The CDR3 contains 12 residues. The germline gives CDR1 SGHRS, CDR2 YFSETQ. Trimming left V 6 bases short and J 11 bases short, with 14 bases between. The CDR3 bases are TGCGCCAGCAAGGGGGACGGCGCGAAACTGTTTTTT. Translated, it gives CASKGDGAKLFF.

The V gene is TRBV28, the J gene TRBJ1-5; 9 bases are a match to TRBD1. The length of the CDR3 is 19 residues. V shed 3 bases, J shed 4 bases, and the junction held 16 bases outside the gene matches. Germline assignment: CDR1 MDHEN and CDR2 SYDVKM. In nucleotides, the CDR3 is TGTGCCAGCAGTTTTGACAGGGGGAAAAAAGGCCCGAGGAATCAGCCCCAGCATTTT. Amino acid sequence: CASSFDRGKKGPRNQPQHF.

This clonotype came up a few times. V usage is TRBV9 and J usage is TRBJ1-5, with D perhaps TRBD1 (5 bases). The CDR3 consists of 17 residues. V was cut by 0 bases and J by 2 bases, with 15 bases left in between. Germline CDR1 reads SGDLS; CDR2 reads YYNGEE. CDR3 in DNA: TGTGCCAGCAGCGTAGGACCCGGGGGGAGAGGCAATCAGCCCCAGCATTTT. Translation: CASSVGPGGRGNQPQHF.

As concerns this clonotype: An end of the junction does not agree with germline; a read error may underlie this. J is TRBJ1-4 and V is TRBV7-6; the D is unclear. The CDR3 contains 16 residues. From germline, CDR1 is SGHVS and CDR2 FNYEAQ. CDR3 protein: CASSLGLVRCGEKLFF. Written as DNA, the CDR3 is TGTGCAAGCAGCTTAGGACTGGTCAGGTGTGGTGAAAAACTGTTTTTT.

The rearrangement uses TRBV19 and TRBJ2-4, with D unresolved. Deletions cut 0 bases from V and 8 bases from J, with 14 bases between. CDR1 is LNHDA, CDR2 SQIVND, per germline (reference sequence). The CDR3 totals 15 residues. The CDR3 sequence: CASSIDREGNDIQYF. The CDR3 DNA sequence: TGTGCCAGTAGTATAGATAGGGAAGGGAACGACATTCAGTACTTC.

J is TRBJ2-3 and V is TRBV28; D possibly matches TRBD1 or TRBD2 (5 bases each). Germline loops: CDR1 MDHEN, CDR2 SYDVKM. This CDR3 is built from 16 residues. Deletions cut 2 bases from V and 3 bases from J, with 15 bases between. CDR3 coding DNA: TGTGCCAGCAGTTTAAGAATGGGGGTCGGAACAGATACGCAGTATTTT. Amino acids: CASSLRMGVGTDTQYF.

The J gene is TRBJ2-1, the V gene TRBV18; a possible D gene is TRBD2 (5 bases). Trimming took 0 bases from V and 8 from J, leaving 8 bases between them. Germline loops: CDR1 KGHSH, CDR2 LQKENI. The CDR3 consists of 13 residues. DNA of the CDR3: TGTGCCAGCTCACCACCCAGCGGCTATGAGCAGTTCTTC. This codes for CASSPPSGYEQFF.

Only a few counts were recorded for this clonotype. The chain recombines TRBV7-9 with TRBJ1-1; 8 bases are shared with TRBD1. With V trimmed by 4 bases and J by 3 bases, 4 bases remained unmatched. This CDR3 region has 14 residues. Germline V gene lookup returns CDR1 SEHNR and CDR2 FQNEAQ (reference sequence). This chain's CDR3 is CASSYTGGDTEAFF. The CDR3 coding sequence is TGTGCCAGCAGCTATACAGGGGGTGACACTGAAGCTTTCTTT.

The V and J genes are TRBV6-2 or TRBV6-3 and TRBJ1-1; possible D gene TRBD1, 6 bases. The CDR3 covers 14 residues. V shed 0 bases and J shed 1 base, with 6 bases lying between them. Germline-derived CDR1 and CDR2 are MNHEY and SVGEGT. The CDR3, as DNA: TGTGCCAGCAGTTACTCGGGGGCGAACACTGAAGCTTTCTTT. It translates to CASSYSGANTEAFF.

The chain combines TRBV7-2 with TRBJ2-3; D is undetermined. V gave up 3 bases and J gave up 0 bases, with 13 bases separating them. In germline, CDR1 is SGHTA, CDR2 FQGNSA. This CDR3 region has 16 residues. CDR3 in amino acids: CASSLFVQASTDTQYF. The DNA for the CDR3 is TGTGCCAGCAGCTTGTTTGTTCAGGCCAGCACAGATACGCAGTATTTT.

The chain combines TRBV6-5 with TRBJ2-7; 10 bases line up with TRBD2. V lost 2 bases and J lost 5; bases outside the gene matches: 18. The germline V gene encodes CDR1 MNHEY and CDR2 SVGAGI. CDR3 length: 19 residues. Here the CDR3 reads CASSYETPPSGRMRHEQYF. In nucleotides, the CDR3 is TGTGCCAGCAGTTACGAGACCCCGCCTAGCGGGAGAATGAGGCACGAGCAGTACTTC.

The CDR3 DNA is TGTGCCAGCAGTGCCTTGACTAGCCGGTATACGCAGTATTTT. Residues: CASSALTSRYTQYF. The chain links TRBV12-3 or TRBV12-4 to TRBJ2-3; TRBD2 matches at 7 bases. The CDR3 sequence is 14 residues long. Losses at the gene ends were 5 bases for V and 7 bases for J; bases not matched to a gene: 9.

This clonotype has just a few counts. The V call is TRBV28, the J call TRBJ2-1, with 10 bases identical to TRBD1. This CDR3 has 14 amino acids. CDR1 is MDHEN and CDR2 is SYDVKM in the germline V gene. Losses at the gene ends were 7 bases for V and 5 bases for J; bases not matched to a gene: 5. This CDR3 is CASTPGQGNNEQFF. Written as DNA, the CDR3 is TGTGCCAGCACCCCGGGACAGGGGAACAATGAGCAGTTCTTC.

Comments on this clonotype: A read error is possible here, since a much larger clone lies one base away. This chain links TRBV7-8 with TRBJ2-2, with TRBD2 identical over 7 bases. The CDR3 sequence is 13 residues long. CDR1 and CDR2 (germline): SGHVS, FQNEAQ. Here the CDR3 reads CASSWTRSGEMFF. The CDR3 coding sequence is TGTGCCAGCAGCTGGACTAGATCCGGGGAGATGTTTTTT. The variable domain in full, completed from reference TRBV7-8 and TRBJ2-2, reads GAGVSQSPRYKVAKRGQDVALRCDPISGHVSLFWYQQALGQGPEFLTYFQNEAQLDKSGLPSDRFFAERPEGSVSTLKIQRTQQEDSAVYLCASSWTRSGEMFFGEGSRLTVL.

This clonotype showed up just a few times. The V call is TRBV4-1, the J call TRBJ1-6; D perhaps matches TRBD1 (5 bases). Per germline, CDR1 MGHRA and CDR2 YSYEKL. The CDR3 spans 14 residues. Trimming stripped 0 bases from V and 7 bases from J, with 7 bases between. The CDR3 is CASSQERGNSPLHF. The CDR3 bases are TGCGCCAGCAGCCAAGAGCGGGGGAATTCACCCCTCCACTTT.

This clonotype was detected once. This may arise from a read error, as a much more abundant clone is one base away. V gene TRBV7-2 combines with J gene TRBJ2-7; no reliable D call. The CDR3 runs 17 residues. Germline values: CDR1 SGHTA, CDR2 FQGNSA. CDR3 residues: CASSFRWGCQGSHEQYF. As DNA, the CDR3 is TGTGCCAGCAGCTTCCGGTGGGGATGCCAAGGCTCCCACGAGCAGTACTTC.